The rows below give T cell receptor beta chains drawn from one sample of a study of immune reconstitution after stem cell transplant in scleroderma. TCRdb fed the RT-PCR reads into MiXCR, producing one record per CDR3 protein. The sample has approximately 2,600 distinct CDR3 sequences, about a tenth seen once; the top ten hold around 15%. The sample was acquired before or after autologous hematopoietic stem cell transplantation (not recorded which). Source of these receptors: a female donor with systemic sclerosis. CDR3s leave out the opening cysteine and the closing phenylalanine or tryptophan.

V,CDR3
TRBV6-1,ASSEEPGAYNEQF
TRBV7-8,ASSLRPNMGQKLF
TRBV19,ASSRPGDSPTEAF
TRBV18,ASSPPWGTQY
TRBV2,ASSELWDNPGELF
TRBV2,ASRNNGVTHETQY
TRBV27,ASSLRAEAYEQY
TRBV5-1,ASSQYGQGRSPLH
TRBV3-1,ASSQIELKSWGDTGELF
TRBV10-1,ASSGRLSNGDTSTDTQY
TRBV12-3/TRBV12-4,ASSLGANQPQH
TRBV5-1,ASSHSTGVEQY
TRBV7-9,ASSLKGEVVPLNTEAF
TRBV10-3,AIRTTSGVDTQY
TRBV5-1,ASSFSQRTDTQY
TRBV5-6,ASSRTGEYNEQF
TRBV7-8,ASSYRIAYEQY